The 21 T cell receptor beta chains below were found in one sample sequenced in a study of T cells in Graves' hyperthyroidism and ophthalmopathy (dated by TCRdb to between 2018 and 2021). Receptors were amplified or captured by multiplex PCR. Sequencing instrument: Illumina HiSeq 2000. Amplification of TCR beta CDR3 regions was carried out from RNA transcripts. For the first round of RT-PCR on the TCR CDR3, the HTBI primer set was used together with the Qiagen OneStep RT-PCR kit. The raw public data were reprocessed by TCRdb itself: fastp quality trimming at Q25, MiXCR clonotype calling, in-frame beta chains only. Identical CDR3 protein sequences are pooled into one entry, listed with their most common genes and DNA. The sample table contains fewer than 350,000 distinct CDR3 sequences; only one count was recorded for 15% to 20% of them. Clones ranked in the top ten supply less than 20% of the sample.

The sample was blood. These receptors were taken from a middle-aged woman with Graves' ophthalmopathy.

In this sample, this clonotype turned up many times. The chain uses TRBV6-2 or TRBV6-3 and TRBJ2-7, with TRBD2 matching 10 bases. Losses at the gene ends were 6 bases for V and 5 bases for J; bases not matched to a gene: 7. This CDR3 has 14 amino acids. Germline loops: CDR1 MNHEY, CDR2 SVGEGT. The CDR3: CASRRASGSNEQYF. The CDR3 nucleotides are TGTGCCAGCAGGCGGGCTAGCGGGAGTAACGAGCAGTACTTC.

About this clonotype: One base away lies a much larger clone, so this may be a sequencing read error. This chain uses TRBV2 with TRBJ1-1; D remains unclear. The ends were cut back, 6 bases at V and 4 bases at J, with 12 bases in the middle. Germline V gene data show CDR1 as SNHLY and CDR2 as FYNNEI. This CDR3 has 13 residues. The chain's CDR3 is CASRAQATTEAFF. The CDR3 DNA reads TGTGCCAGCAGGGCCCAAGCTACCACTGAAGCTTTCTTT.

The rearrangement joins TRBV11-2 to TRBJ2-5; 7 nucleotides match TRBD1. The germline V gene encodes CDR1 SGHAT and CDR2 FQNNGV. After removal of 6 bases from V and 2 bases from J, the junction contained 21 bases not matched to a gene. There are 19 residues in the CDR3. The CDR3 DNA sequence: TGTGCCAGCAGTTACTCATCGTTGGCCCCGGACAGGCAACAAGAGACCCAGTACTTC. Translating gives CASSYSSLAPDRQQETQYF.

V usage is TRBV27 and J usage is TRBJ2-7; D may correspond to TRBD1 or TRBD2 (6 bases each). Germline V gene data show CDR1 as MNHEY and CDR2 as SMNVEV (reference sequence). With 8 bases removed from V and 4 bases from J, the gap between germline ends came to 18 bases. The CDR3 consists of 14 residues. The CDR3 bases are TGTGCCAGCGCATATCCGGGGGCCCGTTACGAGCAGTACTTC. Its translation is CASAYPGARYEQYF.

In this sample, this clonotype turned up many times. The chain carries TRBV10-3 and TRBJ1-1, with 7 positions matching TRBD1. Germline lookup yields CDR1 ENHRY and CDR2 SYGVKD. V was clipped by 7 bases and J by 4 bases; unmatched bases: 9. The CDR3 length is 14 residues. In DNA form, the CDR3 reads TGTGCCATCACCCCAGGGGGGGCGTTCACTGAAGCTTTCTTT. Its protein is CAITPGGAFTEAFF.

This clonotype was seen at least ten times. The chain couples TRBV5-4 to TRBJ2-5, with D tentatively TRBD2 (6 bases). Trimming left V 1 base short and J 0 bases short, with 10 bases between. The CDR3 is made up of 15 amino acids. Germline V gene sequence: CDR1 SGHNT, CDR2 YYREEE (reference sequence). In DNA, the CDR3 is TGTGCCAGCAGCTTGTCTCGGGGGAACCAAGAGACCCAGTACTTC. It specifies CASSLSRGNQETQYF.

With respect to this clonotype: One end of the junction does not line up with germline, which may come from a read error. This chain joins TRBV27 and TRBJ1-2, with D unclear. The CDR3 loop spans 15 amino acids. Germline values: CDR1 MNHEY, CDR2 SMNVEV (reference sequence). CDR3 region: CASSMGIGRLNGYIF. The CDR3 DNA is TGTGCCAGCAGTATGGGGATAGGGCGCTTGAATGGCTACATCTTC.

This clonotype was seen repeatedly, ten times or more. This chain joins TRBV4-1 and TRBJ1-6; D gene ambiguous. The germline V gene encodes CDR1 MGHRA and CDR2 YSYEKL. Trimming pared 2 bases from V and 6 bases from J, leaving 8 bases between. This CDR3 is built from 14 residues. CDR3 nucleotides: TGCGCCAGCAGCCAATTGGACGGTAATTCACCCCTCCACTTT. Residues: CASSQLDGNSPLHF.

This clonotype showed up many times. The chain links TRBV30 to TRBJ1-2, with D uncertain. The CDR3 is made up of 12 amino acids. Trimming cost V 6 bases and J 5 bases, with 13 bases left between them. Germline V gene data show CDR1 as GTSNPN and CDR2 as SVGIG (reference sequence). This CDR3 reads CACFQRPYGYTF. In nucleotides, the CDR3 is TGTGCCTGTTTTCAGAGGCCGTATGGCTACACCTTC.

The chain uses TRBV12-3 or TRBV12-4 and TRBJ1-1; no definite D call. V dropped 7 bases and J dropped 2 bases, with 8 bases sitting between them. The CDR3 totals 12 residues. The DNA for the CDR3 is TGTGCCAGCAAAAGGGTTAACACTGAAGCTTTCTTT. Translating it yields CASKRVNTEAFF.

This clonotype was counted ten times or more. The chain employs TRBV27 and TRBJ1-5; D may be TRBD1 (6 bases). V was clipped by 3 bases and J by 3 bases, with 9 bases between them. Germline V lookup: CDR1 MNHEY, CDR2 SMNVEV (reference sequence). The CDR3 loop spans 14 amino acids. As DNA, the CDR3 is TGTGCCAGCAGTTTTGGGGGGCCCAATCAGCCCCAGCATTTT. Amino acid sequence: CASSFGGPNQPQHF.

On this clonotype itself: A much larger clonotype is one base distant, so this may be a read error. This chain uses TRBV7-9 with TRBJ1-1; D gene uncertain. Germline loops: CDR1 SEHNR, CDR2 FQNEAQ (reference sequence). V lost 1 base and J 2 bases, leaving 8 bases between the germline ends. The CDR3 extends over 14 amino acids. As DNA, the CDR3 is TGTGCCAGCAGCTTAGGGGCGGACAACACTGAAGCTTTCTTT. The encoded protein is CASSLGADNTEAFF. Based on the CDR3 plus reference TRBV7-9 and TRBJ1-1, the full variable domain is DTGVSQNPRHKITKRGQNVTFRCDPISEHNRLYWYRQTLGQGPEFLTYFQNEAQLEKSRLLSDRFSAERPKGSFSTLEIQRTEQGDSAMYLCASSLGADNTEAFFGQGTRLTVV.

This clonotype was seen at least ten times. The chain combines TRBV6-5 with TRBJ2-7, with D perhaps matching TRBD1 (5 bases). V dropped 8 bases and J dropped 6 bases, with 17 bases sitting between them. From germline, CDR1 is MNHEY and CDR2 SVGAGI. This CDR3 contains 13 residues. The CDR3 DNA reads TGTGCCAGCTGGAACCAGGGTCACCGCGAGCAGTACTTC. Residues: CASWNQGHREQYF.

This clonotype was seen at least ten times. CDR3 region: CASSESGGLGEQYF. The DNA for the CDR3 is TGCGCCAGCAGTGAGTCCGGTGGGTTAGGCGAGCAGTACTTC. The chain uses TRBV10-1 and TRBJ2-7, with no clear D. This CDR3 has 14 amino acids. The V gene lost 0 bases and the J gene lost 6 bases, with 12 bases spanning the gap. Per germline, CDR1 WNHNN and CDR2 SYGVQD (reference sequence).

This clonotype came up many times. CDR3 amino acids: CASSLISQGSGELFF. The CDR3 region has the DNA TGTGCCAGCAGCCTAATCAGTCAGGGGTCCGGGGAGCTGTTTTTT. The V call is TRBV6-1, the J call TRBJ2-2; TRBD1 is a possible D gene (6 bases). V was shortened by 6 bases and J by 6 bases, with 17 bases between the two germline ends. The V gene's germline CDR1 is MNHNS and CDR2 SASEGT. CDR3 length equals 15 residues.

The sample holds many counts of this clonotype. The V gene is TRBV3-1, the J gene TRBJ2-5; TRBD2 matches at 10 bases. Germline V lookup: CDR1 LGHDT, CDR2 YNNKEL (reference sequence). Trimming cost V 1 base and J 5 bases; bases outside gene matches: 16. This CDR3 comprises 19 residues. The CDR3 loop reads CASSQGYTSRLAGVETQYF. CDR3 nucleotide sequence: TGTGCCAGCAGCCAAGGATATACCTCCCGTCTAGCGGGAGTGGAGACCCAGTACTTC.

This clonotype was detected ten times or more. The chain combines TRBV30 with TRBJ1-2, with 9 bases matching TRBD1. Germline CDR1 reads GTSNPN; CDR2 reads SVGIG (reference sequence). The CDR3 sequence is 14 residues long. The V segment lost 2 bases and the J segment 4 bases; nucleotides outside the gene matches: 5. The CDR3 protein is CAWSPDRGIYGYTF. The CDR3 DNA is TGTGCCTGGAGTCCCGACAGGGGGATCTATGGCTACACCTTC.

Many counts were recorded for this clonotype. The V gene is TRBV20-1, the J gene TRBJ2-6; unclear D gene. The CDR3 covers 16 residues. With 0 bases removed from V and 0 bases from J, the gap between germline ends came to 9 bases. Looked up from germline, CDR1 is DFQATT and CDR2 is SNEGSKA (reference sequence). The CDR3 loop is CSARDSSPSGANVLTF. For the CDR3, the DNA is TGCAGTGCTAGAGATTCCAGCCCCTCTGGGGCCAACGTCCTGACTTTC.

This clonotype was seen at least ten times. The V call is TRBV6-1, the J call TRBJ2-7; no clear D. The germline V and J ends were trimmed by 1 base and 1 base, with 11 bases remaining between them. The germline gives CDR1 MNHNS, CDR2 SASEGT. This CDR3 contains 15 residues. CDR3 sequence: CASSEGAVPSYEQYF. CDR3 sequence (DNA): TGTGCCAGCAGTGAAGGGGCCGTCCCTTCCTACGAGCAGTACTTC.

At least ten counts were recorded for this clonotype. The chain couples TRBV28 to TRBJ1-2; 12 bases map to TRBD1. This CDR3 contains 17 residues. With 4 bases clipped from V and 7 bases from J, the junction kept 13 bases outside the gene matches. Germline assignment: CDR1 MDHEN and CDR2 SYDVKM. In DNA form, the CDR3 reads TGTGCCAGCAGTTCGACCGGGACAGGGGGCCGGGTTCGTGGCTACACCTTC. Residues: CASSSTGTGGRVRGYTF.

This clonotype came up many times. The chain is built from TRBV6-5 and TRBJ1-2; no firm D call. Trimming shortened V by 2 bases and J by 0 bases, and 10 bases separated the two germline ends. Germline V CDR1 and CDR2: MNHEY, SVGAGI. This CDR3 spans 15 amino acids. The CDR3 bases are TGTGCCAGCAGTTACGGTGCAGTTTCTAACTATGGCTACACCTTC. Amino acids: CASSYGAVSNYGYTF.